This record covers a single TCR beta chain. The target antigen is unknown. This record belongs to a study of chemoradiotherapy in HPV16-positive cancers. Findings and caveats of the study: Better recurrence-free survival went with HPV-responsive T-cell expansion in HPV16-positive patients. The functional HPV-specific definition rests on just a couple of HPV16-positive patients. Candidate HPV-specific clones and E7-related TCR motifs grew in tumor during treatment.

Generated by immunoSEQ multiplex PCR, the TCRdb table keeps only in-frame clones and is missing some. The data hold 5,000 to 8,000 clones, with roughly 84% observed a single time. Losses at the gene ends were 6 bases for V and 4 bases for J; bases not matched to a gene: 16. Germline V lookup: CDR1 SQVTM, CDR2 ANQGSEA. This CDR3 is 19 amino acids long. Over chemoradiotherapy, repertoires were sampled more than once. The chain employs TRBV29-1 and TRBJ2-1; 15 nucleotides match TRBD2. The TCR sequence derives from a human donor with HPV-associated anogenital cancer. Sequencing was performed on tumor tissue, taken from a patient who underwent chemoradiotherapy. The CDR3 DNA reads TGCAGCGTGCAAACAGGGGGGGGACTAGCGGGAGGACGGTACAATGAGCAGTTCTTC. This translates into CSVQTGGGLAGGRYNEQFF.